This T cell receptor (beta chain) was captured in a study of OX40 agonist ivuxolimab in advanced cancers. Study as a whole: Therapy given before enrollment (anti-PD-1, anti-PD-L1 or anti-CTLA-4) was allowed, and 35% to 45% had some. Notes on the study in general: At 0.1 to 3.0 mg/kg, clonal expansion of CD4+ and CD8+ blood T cells had occurred by week 6.

TCRdb's copy holds only in-frame clones and misses some; the assay was immunoSEQ multiplex PCR. The sample yields 69,000 or so clones, more than 75% seen once. In this sample, this clone turned up once. What it binds is unknown. The CDR3 loop spans 15 amino acids. V was cut by 2 bases and J by 1 base, with 9 bases left in between. Germline lookup yields CDR1 SGHTA and CDR2 FQGNSA. This receptor was identified in an adult with an advanced solid tumor such as melanoma, head and neck, liver or kidney cancer. Material: CD4+ or CD8+ T cells sorted from blood, obtained in a trial of the OX40 agonist ivuxolimab. This chain joins TRBV7-2 and TRBJ2-1, with D perhaps given as TRBD1 or TRBD2 (5 bases each). CDR3: CASSLRGESYNEQFF. The DNA for the CDR3 is TGTGCCAGCAGCTTAAGAGGGGAATCCTACAATGAGCAGTTCTTC.